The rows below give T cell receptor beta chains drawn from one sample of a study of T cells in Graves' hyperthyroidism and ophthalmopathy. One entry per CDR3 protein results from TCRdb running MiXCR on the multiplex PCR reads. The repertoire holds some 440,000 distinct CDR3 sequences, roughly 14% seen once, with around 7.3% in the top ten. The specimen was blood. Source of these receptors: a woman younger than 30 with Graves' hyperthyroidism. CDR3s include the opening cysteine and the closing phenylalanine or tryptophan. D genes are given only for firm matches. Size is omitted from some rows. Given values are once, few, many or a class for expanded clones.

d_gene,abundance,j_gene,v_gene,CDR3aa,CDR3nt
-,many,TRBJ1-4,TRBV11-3,CASSFGDTGEKLFF,TGTGCCAGCAGCTTCGGGGATACGGGTGAAAAACTGTTTTTT
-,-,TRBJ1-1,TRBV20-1,CSARDRVNRGPNTEAFF,TGCAGTGCTAGAGATAGGGTAAATAGGGGTCCGAACACTGAAGCTTTCTTT
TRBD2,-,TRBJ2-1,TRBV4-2,CASSLSGSSGGHEQFF,TGTGCCAGCAGCCTTAGCGGGAGTTCCGGGGGGCATGAGCAGTTCTTC
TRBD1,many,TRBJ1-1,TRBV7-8,CASSKDRGRDAEAFF,TGTGCCAGCAGCAAGGACAGGGGGCGTGATGCTGAAGCTTTCTTT
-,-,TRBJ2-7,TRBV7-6,CASSPPDVLEQYF,TGTGCCAGCAGCCCGCCCGACGTATTGGAGCAGTACTTC
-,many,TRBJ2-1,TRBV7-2,CASSLEGLGSEQFF,TGTGCCAGCAGCTTAGAGGGGCTGGGGAGTGAGCAGTTCTTC
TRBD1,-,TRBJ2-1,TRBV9,CASSVGQGDSYNEQFF,TGTGCCAGCAGCGTAGGACAGGGGGACTCCTACAATGAGCAGTTCTTC
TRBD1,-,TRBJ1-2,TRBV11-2,CASSSDRAYGYTF,TGTGCCAGCAGTTCCGACAGGGCATACGGCTACACCTTC
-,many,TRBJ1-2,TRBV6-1,CASIRNSYYGYTF,TGTGCCAGCATAAGGAATAGCTACTATGGCTACACCTTC
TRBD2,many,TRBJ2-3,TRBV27,CASSLGGTTTQYF,TGTGCCAGCAGTTTGGGGGGGACTACTACGCAGTATTTT
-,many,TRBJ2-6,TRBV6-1,CAGGPTSGANVLTF,TGTGCCGGAGGCCCCACCTCTGGGGCCAACGTCCTGACTTTC
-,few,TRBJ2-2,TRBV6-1,CATRRADNTGELFF,TGTGCCACCAGGAGGGCGGACAACACCGGGGAGCTGTTTTTT
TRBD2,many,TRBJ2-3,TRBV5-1,CASSPPVTSGVGDTDTQYF,TGCGCCAGCAGCCCGCCGGTTACTAGCGGGGTTGGGGACACAGATACGCAGTATTTT
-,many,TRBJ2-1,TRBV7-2,CASSLFKGPNEQFF,TGTGCCAGCAGCCTGTTCAAAGGCCCCAATGAGCAGTTCTTC
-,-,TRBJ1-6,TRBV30,CAWKNRQGSSPLHF,TGTGCCTGGAAAAACAGGCAGGGGAGTTCACCCCTCCACTTT
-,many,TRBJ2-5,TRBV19,CASKRKRDSEETQYF,TGTGCCAGTAAAAGGAAACGAGACAGTGAAGAGACCCAGTACTTC
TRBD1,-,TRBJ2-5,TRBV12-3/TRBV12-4,CASRGQGGGETQYF,TGTGCCAGCAGGGGACAGGGTGGCGGAGAGACCCAGTACTTC
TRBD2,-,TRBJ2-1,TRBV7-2,CASSSGLTNEQFF,TGTGCCAGCAGCTCGGGACTAACCAATGAGCAGTTCTTC
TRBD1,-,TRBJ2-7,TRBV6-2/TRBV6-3,CASVGQGRYEQYF,TGTGCCAGCGTCGGACAGGGGCGCTACGAGCAGTACTTC
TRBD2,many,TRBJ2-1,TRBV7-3,CASSPRTSGDNEQFF,TGTGCCAGCAGCCCGCGGACTAGCGGAGACAATGAGCAGTTCTTC
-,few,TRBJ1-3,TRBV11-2,CASSLFKAGVKGNTIYF,TGTGCCAGCAGCTTATTTAAGGCGGGTGTCAAAGGAAACACCATATATTTT
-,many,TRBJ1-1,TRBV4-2,CASIGEERPEAFF,TGTGCCAGCATTGGGGAAGAGCGCCCTGAAGCTTTCTTT
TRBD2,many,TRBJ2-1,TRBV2,CASSETSGGYNEQFF,TGTGCCAGCAGTGAAACTAGCGGGGGCTACAATGAGCAGTTCTTC
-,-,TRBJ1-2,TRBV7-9,CASSLGSPTLGYGYTF,TGTGCCAGCAGCTTAGGGAGCCCGACATTGGGCTATGGCTACACCTTC
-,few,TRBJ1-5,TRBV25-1,CASSGYGNQPQHF,TGTGCCAGCAGTGGGTACGGGAATCAGCCCCAGCATTTT
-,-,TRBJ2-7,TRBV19,CASSIGGNYEQYF,TGTGCCAGTAGTATCGGAGGGAACTACGAGCAGTACTTC
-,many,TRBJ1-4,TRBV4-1,CASSQEPAFGEKLFF,TGCGCCAGCAGCCAAGAACCCGCCTTTGGAGAAAAACTGTTTTTT
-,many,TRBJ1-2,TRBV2,CASRGTPHHYGYTF,TGTGCCAGCAGGGGGACACCGCACCACTATGGCTACACCTTC
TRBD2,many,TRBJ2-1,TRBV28,CASSPTSVYNEQFF,TGTGCCAGCAGTCCGACTAGCGTTTACAATGAGCAGTTCTTC
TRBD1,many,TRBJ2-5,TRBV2,CASSWDRGYQETQYF,TGTGCCAGCAGTTGGGACAGGGGGTACCAAGAGACCCAGTACTTC
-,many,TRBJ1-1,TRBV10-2,CASSEYETGRSEAFF,TGCGCCAGCAGTGAGTATGAGACGGGGAGATCTGAAGCTTTCTTT
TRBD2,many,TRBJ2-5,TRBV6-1,CASSSNPISGRAFETQYF,TGTGCCAGCAGTTCCAACCCAATTAGCGGGAGGGCCTTCGAGACCCAGTACTTC
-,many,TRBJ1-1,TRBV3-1,CASSQDIQTEGKTEAFF,TGTGCCAGCAGCCAAGATATCCAGACAGAGGGTAAAACTGAAGCTTTCTTT
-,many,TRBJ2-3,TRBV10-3,CAISETAYTQYF,TGTGCCATCAGTGAGACAGCCTATACGCAGTATTTT
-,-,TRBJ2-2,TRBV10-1,CASRADITGELFF,TGCGCCAGCAGGGCAGATATAACCGGGGAGCTGTTTTTT
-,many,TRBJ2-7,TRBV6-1,CASSSEASYEQYF,TGTGCCAGCAGTTCGGAGGCCTCCTACGAGCAGTACTTC